One and the same sample provided the 26 T cell receptor beta chains below, sequenced in a study of blood T cell repertoires in COVID-19. Sequencing used immunoSEQ multiplex PCR; TCRdb keeps in-frame clones, though not all of them. The table has roughly 70,000 clones, under 90% seen once. The specimen was peripheral blood. The receptors shown here come from a man between 45 and 60 years old with active COVID-19.

The V call is TRBV30, the J call TRBJ2-7; TRBD2 matches at 8 bases. The CDR3 runs 13 residues. The V and J ends lost 3 bases and 3 bases, in that order; junction bases with no gene match: 4. Germline lookup yields CDR1 GTSNPN and CDR2 SVGIG (reference sequence). This CDR3 reads CAWSPTSGYEQYF. CDR3 bases: TGTGCCTGGAGCCCAACTAGCGGCTACGAGCAGTACTTC.

The gene calls are TRBV7-6 and TRBJ2-3, with TRBD2 as a possible D gene (5 bases). The V and J ends lost 5 bases and 2 bases respectively, with 20 bases between them. This CDR3 has 17 residues. Germline V gene sequence: CDR1 SGHVS, CDR2 FNYEAQ. The CDR3 loop reads CASSPRVLERSTDTQYF. The CDR3 bases are TGTGCCAGCAGCCCACGGGTACTAGAGAGGTCCACAGATACGCAGTATTTT.

The genes are TRBV14 and TRBJ1-1, with D maybe TRBD1 (6 bases). The germline gives CDR1 SGHDN, CDR2 FVKESK. CDR3 length: 15 residues. V lost 5 bases, J lost 4 bases, and 17 bases lay in between. The CDR3 loop is CASSDRARGGTEAFF. The DNA of the CDR3 is TGTGCCAGCAGCGATAGGGCCAGGGGCGGCACTGAAGCTTTCTTT. Using reference TRBV14 and TRBJ1-1 for the parts outside the CDR3, the full variable domain is EAGVTQFPSHSVIEKGQTVTLRCDPISGHDNLYWYRRVMGKEIKFLLHFVKESKQDESGMPNNRFLAERTGGTYSTLKVQPAELEDSGVYFCASSDRARGGTEAFFGQGTRLTVV.

The gene calls are TRBV27 and TRBJ2-3; 7 bases line up with TRBD2. The CDR3 has 14 amino acids. Germline V CDR1 and CDR2: MNHEY, SMNVEV (reference sequence). J was trimmed by 6 bases and V by 6 bases; bases with no gene match: 9. DNA of the CDR3: TGTGCCAGCAGGCGGACTAGGGATTACGATACGCAGTATTTT. Amino acids: CASRRTRDYDTQYF.

V and J are TRBV19 and TRBJ1-3, with D hard to call. The CDR3 contains 18 residues. Germline V gene sequence: CDR1 LNHDA, CDR2 SQIVND (reference sequence). Deletions cut 5 bases from V and 8 bases from J, with 28 bases between. The CDR3 DNA is TGTGCCAGTAGTCTCATGGGCGTCCGGGAAATCTCGGGTGACACCATATATTTT. Its protein product is CASSLMGVREISGDTIYF.

The chain is built from TRBV2 and TRBJ2-3, with TRBD1 matching 11 bases. CDR3 length: 14 residues. V was pared by 5 bases and J by 6 bases, with 4 bases of the junction left unmatched. Looked up from germline, CDR1 is SNHLY and CDR2 is FYNNEI. For the CDR3, the DNA is TGTGCCAGCAGTTGGACAGGGGGCTCGGATACGCAGTATTTT. This translates into CASSWTGGSDTQYF. Variable domain in full (rest from reference TRBV2 and TRBJ2-3): EPEVTQTPSHQVTQMGQEVILRCVPISNHLYFYWYRQILGQKVEFLVSFYNNEISEKSEIFDDQFSVERPDGSNFTLKIRSTKLEDSAMYFCASSWTGGSDTQYFGPGTRLTVL.

The rearrangement uses TRBV24-1 and TRBJ2-1, with a weak D call TRBD2 (6 bases). V lost 0 bases and J 0 bases, leaving 8 bases between the germline ends. The length of the CDR3 is 16 residues. CDR1 is KGHDR, CDR2 SFDVKD, per germline. Here the CDR3 reads CATSDLRGGSYNEQFF. Written as DNA, the CDR3 is TGTGCCACCAGTGATTTGCGGGGAGGCTCCTACAATGAGCAGTTCTTC.

The V and J genes are TRBV19 and TRBJ2-7; 10 positions agree with TRBD2. Germline values: CDR1 LNHDA, CDR2 SQIVND (reference sequence). Trimming removed 2 bases from V and 6 bases from J; junction bases left unmatched: 7. The CDR3 has 15 residues. CDR3 in DNA: TGTGCCAGTAGTATATCGGCTAGCGGGAGAGGCGAGCAGTACTTC. Its translation is CASSISASGRGEQYF.

The chain links TRBV5-1 to TRBJ1-1, with unresolved D. The germline gives CDR1 SGHRS, CDR2 YFSETQ. Deletions cut 4 bases from V and 8 bases from J, with 12 bases between. There are 12 residues in the CDR3. The CDR3 DNA reads TGCGCCAGCAGCCCCGGAGGCTTGGAAGCTTTCTTT. Amino acid sequence: CASSPGGLEAFF.

This clone was found once. The chain links TRBV7-8 to TRBJ1-2; D remains ambiguous. In germline, CDR1 is SGHVS, CDR2 FQNEAQ. The CDR3 is made up of 12 amino acids. Trimming pared 5 bases from V and 5 bases from J, leaving 9 bases between. CDR3 protein: CASSPRIYGYTF. CDR3 nucleotide sequence: TGTGCCAGCAGCCCGAGGATATATGGCTACACCTTC.

The genes are TRBV28 and TRBJ2-5; TRBD1 matches at 9 bases. Per the germline V gene, CDR1 is MDHEN and CDR2 is SYDVKM. The CDR3 is 13 amino acids. V shed 5 bases, J shed 3 bases, and the junction held 1 base outside the gene matches. CDR3 in amino acids: CASSTGGEETQYF. CDR3 nucleotide sequence: TGTGCCAGCAGTACAGGGGGCGAAGAGACCCAGTACTTC.

The V and J genes are TRBV29-1 and TRBJ2-1, with TRBD2 as a possible D gene (7 bases). The CDR3 runs 13 residues. The germline V gene encodes CDR1 SQVTM and CDR2 ANQGSEA. The V end lost 7 bases, the J end lost 8 bases, and 18 bases lay between the germline ends. CDR3 amino acids: CSAGGPRGDEQFF. The CDR3 bases are TGCAGCGCTGGGGGCCCCCGGGGGGATGAGCAGTTCTTC.

The chain couples TRBV25-1 to TRBJ1-2; D not certain. In germline, CDR1 is MGHDK, CDR2 SYGVNS. The CDR3 runs 13 residues. Trimming stripped 2 bases from V and 3 bases from J, with 7 bases between. The CDR3 region is CASSEAGDYGYTF. The CDR3 DNA reads TGTGCCAGCAGTGAAGCCGGAGACTATGGCTACACCTTC.

The J gene is TRBJ2-7, the V gene TRBV29-1; 11 bases fit TRBD2. J was trimmed by 6 bases and V by 3 bases; bases with no gene match: 4. CDR3 length: 13 residues. CDR1 and CDR2 (germline): SQVTM, ANQGSEA. The CDR3 DNA reads TGCAGCGTTGATACTAGCGGGAGTTCCGAGCAGTACTTC. This codes for CSVDTSGSSEQYF.

This chain joins TRBV3-1 (or the pseudogene TRBV3-2) and TRBJ1-1, with 7 bases matching TRBD1. The CDR3 consists of 19 residues. Trimming took 1 base from V and 0 from J; bases not matched to a gene: 14. The germline gives CDR1 LGHDT, CDR2 YNNKEL (reference sequence). The CDR3 protein is CASSQGGSTGLGVNTEAFF. The CDR3 region has the DNA TGTGCCAGCAGCCAAGGGGGTTCGACAGGGCTTGGGGTGAACACTGAAGCTTTCTTT.

The chain links TRBV13 to TRBJ2-1, with TRBD2 identical over 8 bases. Germline loops: CDR1 PRHDT, CDR2 FYEKMQ (reference sequence). This CDR3 is 16 amino acids long. Unmatched junction bases numbered 5, after V lost 2 bases and J lost 2 bases. CDR3 sequence reads: CASSLSAGVTYNEQFF. The CDR3 nucleotides read TGTGCCAGCAGCTTATCAGCGGGGGTTACCTACAATGAGCAGTTCTTC.

This chain joins TRBV2 and TRBJ1-2; D possibly corresponds to TRBD1 (6 bases). Germline loops: CDR1 SNHLY, CDR2 FYNNEI. Trimming shortened V by 7 bases and J by 2 bases, and 8 bases separated the two germline ends. This CDR3 has 12 residues. In nucleotides, the CDR3 is TGTGCCAGCAACAGGGCCAACTATGGCTACACCTTC. As protein: CASNRANYGYTF.

The V and J genes are TRBV28 and TRBJ2-7; D not certain. Germline CDR1 MDHEN, CDR2 SYDVKM. The CDR3 runs to 13 residues. V lost 8 bases and J lost 0, with 11 bases in between. CDR3 loop: CASWASSSYEQYF. CDR3 bases: TGTGCCAGCTGGGCATCGAGCTCCTACGAGCAGTACTTC.

This chain links TRBV19 with TRBJ2-7; a weak D match, TRBD1 (6 bases). V lost 7 bases and J 2 bases, leaving 18 bases between the germline ends. The germline V gene encodes CDR1 LNHDA and CDR2 SQIVND (reference sequence). There are 15 residues in the CDR3. CDR3 in amino acids: CASTMDRSHPYEQYF. The CDR3 bases are TGTGCCAGTACCATGGACAGAAGCCATCCCTACGAGCAGTACTTC.

This rearrangement joins TRBV5-1 to TRBJ2-3; a weak D match, TRBD2 (6 bases). Germline V gives CDR1 SGHRS, CDR2 YFSETQ. Trimming stripped 8 bases from V and 3 bases from J, with 16 bases between. The CDR3 loop spans 14 amino acids. The CDR3 coding sequence is TGCGCCAGTGCCCTCGGGGGAGAGACAGATACGCAGTATTTT. Amino acid sequence: CASALGGETDTQYF.

The chain couples TRBV5-4 to TRBJ2-3; a weak D match, TRBD1 (5 bases). CDR1 is SGHNT and CDR2 is YYREEE in the germline V gene (reference sequence). There are 14 residues in the CDR3. Between the trimmed V and J ends, which lost 4 bases and 4 bases, there was a span of 13 bases. The CDR3 region has the DNA TGTGCCAGCAGCCACCCAGGGATCTCAGATACGCAGTATTTT. As protein: CASSHPGISDTQYF.

The chain uses TRBV3-1 (or the pseudogene TRBV3-2) and TRBJ2-3, with 15 bases aligning to TRBD2. The V segment lost 4 bases and the J segment 2 bases; nucleotides outside the gene matches: 4. Germline values: CDR1 LGHDT, CDR2 YNNKEL (reference sequence). This CDR3 spans 17 amino acids. The DNA of the CDR3 is TGTGCCAGCAGCCGAGGACTAGCGGGGGGGAACACAGATACGCAGTATTTT. It translates to CASSRGLAGGNTDTQYF.

The chain uses TRBV7-9 and TRBJ1-1; 10 bases are a match to TRBD1. This CDR3 has 15 residues. V shed 5 bases and J 4 bases; nucleotides not matched to a gene: 7. Germline V gene data show CDR1 as SEHNR and CDR2 as FQNEAQ (reference sequence). CDR3 DNA sequence: TGTGCCAGCAGCCCCCCGACAGGGGGCGGCACTGAAGCTTTCTTT. This codes for CASSPPTGGGTEAFF.

This chain's CDR3 is CASSKGGGTGELFF. In nucleotides, the CDR3 is TGTGCCAGCAGCAAGGGAGGAGGGACCGGGGAGCTGTTTTTT. The chain is built from TRBV5-4 and TRBJ2-2; the D gene is possibly TRBD2 (6 bases). V lost 4 bases and J lost 5, with 12 bases in between. CDR1 is SGHNT and CDR2 is YYREEE in the germline V gene (reference sequence). This CDR3 region has 14 residues.

The chain's CDR3 is CASSSPRGGAAGNTGELFF. The DNA for the CDR3 is TGTGCCAGCAGTTCCCCCCGCGGCGGGGCGGCCGGTAACACCGGGGAGCTGTTTTTT. The chain has TRBV28 and TRBJ2-2; TRBD2 is a possible D gene (6 bases). CDR3 length: 19 residues. Germline CDR1 reads MDHEN; CDR2 reads SYDVKM. Trimming took 4 bases from V and 2 from J, leaving 23 bases between them.

The chain employs TRBV5-4 and TRBJ2-1; D unclear. CDR1 SGHNT and CDR2 YYREEE come from the germline V gene (reference sequence). V lost 4 bases to trimming and J lost 1 base, with 12 bases between them. CDR3 length: 15 residues. The CDR3 bases are TGTGCCAGCAGCCGAGAGTTGTTATCCTACAATGAGCAGTTCTTC. Protein: CASSRELLSYNEQFF.